This is a list of T cell receptor beta chains from one sample in a study of beta chain features in type 1 diabetes. Method: immunoSEQ multiplex PCR; TCRdb's copy keeps in-frame clones and lacks some. The sample contains 300,000 to 350,000 clones, 9.3% of which appear only once. Sequencing used central memory CD4+ T cells from blood. The receptors were sampled from a young man with type 1 diabetes. CDR3s include the opening cysteine and the closing phenylalanine or tryptophan. A D gene is named only where the DNA matches it firmly. Clone size is given for some rows only: seen once, a few or many times, or a class if the clone is expanded.

>TRBV10-2|many|TRBJ2-2|.
CASSVHTGELFF
TGCGCCAGCAGTGTTCACACCGGGGAGCTGTTTTTT
>TRBV7-9|.|TRBJ2-7|TRBD1
CASSLSTGIEQYF
TGTGCCAGCAGCCTATCGACAGGGATCGAGCAGTACTTC
>TRBV20-1|few|TRBJ2-7|TRBD1
CSAPGTGKQYF
TGCAGTGCGCCCGGGACAGGGAAACAGTACTTC
>TRBV11-2|few|TRBJ1-1|.
CASSSMVDTEAFF
TGTGCCAGCAGCTCTATGGTGGACACTGAAGCTTTCTTT
>TRBV19|.|TRBJ2-7|.
CASSRRQSYEQYF
TGTGCCAGTAGTCGCAGGCAGTCGTACGAGCAGTACTTC
>TRBV19|.|TRBJ1-5|.
CASSIAAGQPQHF
TGTGCCAGTAGTATAGCCGCGGGGCAGCCCCAGCATTTT
>TRBV18|few|TRBJ2-7|.
CASHEGSSYEQYF
TGTGCCAGCCACGAAGGGTCCTCCTACGAGCAGTACTTC
>TRBV11-2|.|TRBJ2-7|TRBD1
CASSLPDRGVEQYF
TGTGCCAGCAGCCTCCCGGACAGGGGGGTCGAGCAGTACTTC
>TRBV7-2|few|TRBJ2-1|.
CASRSTTGGEQFF
TGTGCCAGCAGGTCGACCACTGGGGGTGAGCAGTTCTTC
>TRBV4-3|few|TRBJ2-1|TRBD1
CASSPDRGTGRDNEQFF
TGCGCCAGCAGCCCTGACCGAGGGACAGGGAGGGACAATGAGCAGTTCTTC
>TRBV6-1|few|TRBJ2-1|.
CASRSEGGNEQFF
TGTGCCAGCCGATCCGAAGGGGGCAATGAGCAGTTCTTC
>TRBV9|.|TRBJ2-1|TRBD1
CASSVIGTAFYNEQFF
TGTGCCAGCAGCGTGATTGGGACAGCCTTCTACAATGAGCAGTTCTTC
>TRBV2|.|TRBJ2-3|.
CASSPGRNTQYF
TGTGCCAGCAGTCCCGGACGGAATACGCAGTATTTT
>TRBV7-9|.|TRBJ1-6|.
CASSPTGQNPSPLHF
TGTGCCAGCAGCCCAACCGGCCAGAACCCTTCACCCCTCCACTTT
>TRBV28|.|TRBJ2-5|.
CASSFSQGRQETQYF
TGTGCCAGCAGTTTTTCCCAGGGGCGTCAAGAGACCCAGTACTTC
>TRBV6-1|few|TRBJ2-3|TRBD2
CASRPSGPGTDTQYF
TGTGCCAGCAGGCCTAGCGGTCCTGGGACAGATACGCAGTATTTT
>TRBV9|few|TRBJ1-6|TRBD1
CASSVETGDRGSPLHF
TGTGCCAGCAGCGTAGAGACGGGGGACAGGGGCTCACCCCTCCACTTT
>TRBV30|few|TRBJ1-1|.
CALRSGDTEAFF
TGTGCCTTACGGTCGGGGGACACTGAAGCTTTCTTT
>TRBV6-5|few|TRBJ1-2|TRBD1
CASKKATGDHGYTF
TGTGCCAGCAAAAAGGCGACAGGGGACCATGGCTACACCTTC
>TRBV7-8|few|TRBJ1-4|TRBD1
CASSPSGTGGEKLFF
TGTGCCAGCAGCCCATCCGGGACAGGGGGTGAAAAACTGTTTTTT
>TRBV7-9|few|TRBJ2-2|.
CASSPNTGELFF
TGTGCCAGCAGCCCGAACACCGGGGAGCTGTTTTTT
>TRBV19|.|TRBJ2-3|.
CASSLREATDTQYF
TGTGCCAGTAGCCTCCGGGAAGCCACAGATACGCAGTATTTT
>TRBV20-1|.|TRBJ2-7|.
CSASSGGEQYF
TGCAGTGCTAGTTCCGGGGGCGAGCAGTACTTC
>TRBV5-1|few|TRBJ2-3|TRBD1
CASSSLALGQGATDTQYF
TGCGCCAGCAGCTCCCTCGCCCTAGGACAGGGGGCGACAGATACGCAGTATTTT
>TRBV7-9|few|TRBJ2-3|.
CASSELWDGTDTQYF
TGTGCCAGCAGCGAACTGTGGGACGGCACAGATACGCAGTATTTT
>TRBV9|few|TRBJ2-5|TRBD2
CASSSDAGLAGGETQYF
TGTGCCAGCAGTTCAGACGCGGGACTAGCGGGAGGGGAGACCCAGTACTTC
>TRBV6-5|.|TRBJ1-6|TRBD1
CASRERGLWNSPLHF
TGTGCCAGCAGGGAGAGGGGGCTATGGAATTCACCCCTCCACTTT